The 14 T cell receptor beta chains reported below all come from one sample, sequenced in a study of CD4 T cells in relation to SARS-CoV-2 and coronaviruses. Sequencing was performed with immunoSEQ multiplex PCR; in TCRdb, only in-frame clones are kept and a portion is missing. The sample records more than 20,000 clones, over 70% being singletons. These receptors have no identified antigens. CD4+ T cells from unexposed donors were obtained before the COVID-19 pandemic (2011-2018). CD4+ T cells were isolated from the cells after 10 days of culture. Sequenced sample: CD4+ T cells from PBMCs, cultured in vitro. Receptors were obtained from a human donor in good health.

V and J are TRBV9 and TRBJ2-1; D may be TRBD2 (5 bases). Germline V CDR1 and CDR2: SGDLS, YYNGEE. This CDR3 is 13 amino acids long. Between the trimmed V and J ends, which lost 3 bases and 4 bases, there was a span of 8 bases. The CDR3 loop is CASSEDLYNEQFF. Here the CDR3 DNA reads TGTGCCAGCAGCGAGGACTTATACAATGAGCAGTTCTTC.

The genes are TRBV7-5 and TRBJ2-1. TRBV7-5 is a recognized pseudogene. The CDR3 totals 16 residues. CDR3 amino acids: CARSSVVGGSYNEQFF. CDR3 sequence (DNA): TGTGCCAGAAGCTCGGTCGTAGGGGGGAGCTACAATGAGCAGTTCTTC.

This clone was counted once. This chain uses TRBV18 with TRBJ1-3, with 11 bases aligning to TRBD1. J lost 2 bases, V lost 3 bases, and 0 bases had no gene match. This CDR3 has 15 residues. Germline loops: CDR1 KGHSH, CDR2 LQKENI. CDR3 DNA: TGTGCCAGCTCACCGGACAGGGGGCCTGGAAACACCATATATTTT. This codes for CASSPDRGPGNTIYF.

This clone has only a few counts. J is TRBJ2-7 and V is TRBV4-2, with 11 bases aligning to TRBD1. V trimming: 0 bases; J trimming: 0 bases; junction bases outside the gene matches: 4. CDR3 length: 17 amino acids. Germline CDR1 LGHNA, CDR2 YNFKEQ. The CDR3 DNA is TGTGCCAGCAGCCAAGATAAGGGGACAGGGGGCTCCTACGAGCAGTACTTC. Amino acids: CASSQDKGTGGSYEQYF.

The rearrangement uses TRBV10-3 and TRBJ2-7; TRBD2 agrees at 7 bases. J was trimmed by 2 bases and V by 4 bases; bases with no gene match: 5. Germline CDR1 ENHRY, CDR2 SYGVKD. The CDR3 spans 14 residues. CDR3 protein: CAISGSGRAYEQYF. The CDR3 DNA sequence: TGTGCCATCAGTGGGTCAGGGAGGGCCTACGAGCAGTACTTC.

V is TRBV6-5 and J is TRBJ1-6; 7 positions agree with TRBD1. This CDR3 spans 14 amino acids. The V gene end was trimmed by 6 bases and the J gene end by 8 bases; junction bases not matched to a gene: 7. The germline V gene has CDR1 MNHEY and CDR2 SVGAGI. The CDR3 here is CASSQQGRDSPLHF. CDR3 nucleotides: TGTGCCAGCAGCCAACAGGGGAGGGATTCACCCCTCCACTTT.

V usage is TRBV19 and J usage is TRBJ1-5; 8 bases are shared with TRBD1. Germline CDR1 reads LNHDA; CDR2 reads SQIVND (reference sequence). This CDR3 region has 16 residues. V shed 7 bases and J 2 bases; nucleotides not matched to a gene: 10. CDR3 amino acids: CASTFGRGQGNQPQHF. As DNA, the CDR3 is TGTGCCAGTACCTTCGGGCGGGGACAGGGCAATCAGCCCCAGCATTTT.

This sequence joins TRBV28 and TRBJ2-7; the match to TRBD1 covers 7 bases. CDR1 and CDR2 (germline): MDHEN, SYDVKM. The CDR3 loop spans 16 amino acids. The trim removed 1 base at V and 3 bases at J, leaving 9 bases unmatched. In DNA, the CDR3 is TGTGCCAGCAGTTTATCCCGACAGGGTATAAGCTACGAGCAGTACTTC. It is translated as CASSLSRQGISYEQYF.

The chain joins TRBV5-1 to TRBJ1-1, with TRBD1 identical over 8 bases. The CDR3 covers 14 residues. The germline gives CDR1 SGHRS, CDR2 YFSETQ. V dropped 0 bases and J dropped 5; count of bases not matched to a gene: 3. CDR3 sequence (DNA): TGCGCCAGCAGCTTGGCAGGGGGCGGAACTGAAGCTTTCTTT. Translating it yields CASSLAGGGTEAFF.

This rearrangement joins TRBV27 to TRBJ1-4, with D possibly matching TRBD1 (6 bases). Germline loops: CDR1 MNHEY, CDR2 SMNVEV (reference sequence). This CDR3 contains 15 residues. V gave up 2 bases and J gave up 9 bases, with 16 bases separating them. CDR3: CASSLRAGWDKKLFF. CDR3 coding DNA: TGTGCCAGCAGTTTAAGAGCAGGGTGGGACAAAAAACTGTTTTTT.

V usage is TRBV5-4 and J usage is TRBJ2-3; D call uncertain. CDR1 SGHNT and CDR2 YYREEE come from the germline V gene (reference sequence). CDR3 length: 12 amino acids. The germline V and J ends were trimmed by 2 bases and 2 bases, with 3 bases remaining between them. Here the CDR3 reads CASSLSTDTQYF. The CDR3, as DNA: TGTGCCAGCAGCTTATCCACAGATACGCAGTATTTT. Complete variable domain (other parts from reference TRBV5-4 and TRBJ2-3): ETGVTQSPTHLIKTRGQQVTLRCSSQSGHNTVSWYQQALGQGPQFIFQYYREEENGRGNFPPRFSGLQFPNYSSELNVNALELDDSALYLCASSLSTDTQYFGPGTRLTVL.

This clone has a handful of counts. CDR3 region: CATSDRQNQPQHF. DNA for the CDR3: TGTGCCACCAGTGATCGGCAGAATCAGCCCCAGCATTTT. The chain is built from TRBV24-1 and TRBJ1-5, with unresolved D. The CDR3 is made up of 13 amino acids. Germline CDR1 reads KGHDR; CDR2 reads SFDVKD. V dropped 3 bases and J dropped 4 bases, with 6 bases sitting between them.

The chain is built from TRBV30 and TRBJ2-1; D may correspond to TRBD1 or TRBD2 (5 bases each). The CDR3 runs 11 residues. Germline V lookup: CDR1 GTSNPN, CDR2 SVGIG (reference sequence). V was trimmed by 5 bases and J by 4 bases, leaving 6 bases between them. Written as DNA, the CDR3 is TGTGCCTGGGAGGGGTACAATGAGCAGTTCTTC. Translating gives CAWEGYNEQFF.

This chain links TRBV19 with TRBJ1-2; maybe TRBD1 (5 bases). V was cut by 5 bases and J by 2 bases, with 6 bases left in between. There are 12 residues in the CDR3. Germline V gene lookup returns CDR1 LNHDA and CDR2 SQIVND (reference sequence). The CDR3 loop reads CASSDRNYGYTF. The CDR3 DNA sequence: TGTGCCAGTAGTGACAGAAACTATGGCTACACCTTC.